Sequencing of this T cell receptor beta chain was carried out in a study of blood T cell repertoires in COVID-19. Across the study: The United States, Italy and Spain provided the acute and convalescent COVID-19 samples. T cells, B-cell-depleted T cells, or PBMCs provided the cDNA or gDNA that served as material.

With 2 bases clipped from V and 7 bases from J, the junction kept 7 bases outside the gene matches. The CDR3 spans 13 residues. Per germline, CDR1 GTSNPN and CDR2 SVGIG (reference sequence). Study processing details: How many nucleated cells were present was estimated from reference gene primer amplification. Measured with immunoSEQ multiplex PCR; TCRdb has only the in-frame clones, and not every one. V and J calls and clone size come straight from that table; D and trimming were deduced from the DNA. The table includes hundreds of thousands of clones, 85% to 90% detected once. This receptor was identified in a woman in her 70s with COVID-19, enrolled during active disease. The sequenced material came from peripheral blood. The J gene is TRBJ1-2, the V gene TRBV30; 7 positions agree with TRBD1. The CDR3 region is CAWSTDRDGGYTF. CDR3 nucleotides: TGTGCCTGGAGTACAGACAGGGATGGTGGCTACACCTTC.